This passage covers 26 T cell receptor beta chains from one sample sequenced in a study of cytomegalovirus exposure and HLA in healthy donors. Vbeta (60) and Jbeta (13) primers were used in the PCR. Sequencing used immunoSEQ multiplex PCR; TCRdb keeps in-frame clones, though not all of them. The table lists tens of thousands of clones, roughly 69% of them singletons. Sequencing input: PBMCs. The receptors were gathered from a woman aged 25 to 45 in good health and CMV-seronegative.

The chain has TRBV6-6 and TRBJ2-5; 9 bases line up with TRBD1. V trimming: 2 bases; J trimming: 4 bases; junction bases outside the gene matches: 2. The length of the CDR3 is 14 residues. The germline V gene has CDR1 MNHNY and CDR2 SVGAGI (reference sequence). The CDR3 DNA sequence: TGTGCCAGCAGTTACCGACAGGGGGTAGAGACCCAGTACTTC. Its protein product is CASSYRQGVETQYF.

The chain recombines TRBV5-1 with TRBJ2-1, with 11 bases aligning to TRBD2. CDR3 length equals 17 residues. V was clipped by 2 bases and J by 3 bases; unmatched bases: 7. Germline lookup yields CDR1 SGHRS and CDR2 YFSETQ. This CDR3 is CASSFSRLAGYYNEQFF. CDR3 in DNA: TGCGCCAGCAGCTTCTCTAGACTAGCGGGATACTACAATGAGCAGTTCTTC.

This clone was observed once. The chain joins TRBV5-4 to TRBJ1-4; possibly TRBD1 for D (6 bases). The V and J ends lost 1 base and 7 bases respectively, with 14 bases between them. The CDR3 covers 15 residues. Germline V gene data show CDR1 as SGHNT and CDR2 as YYREEE (reference sequence). The CDR3 protein is CASSLTQGRGEKLFF. The CDR3 bases are TGTGCCAGCAGCTTGACTCAGGGGAGGGGTGAAAAACTGTTTTTT.

This rearrangement joins TRBV6-1 to TRBJ2-2; TRBD2 matches 12 bases. J gave up 5 bases and V 4 bases, and 8 bases lay outside the gene matches. Germline assignment: CDR1 MNHNS and CDR2 SASEGT. The CDR3 has 17 residues. CDR3 residues: CASSAASGGAWTGELFF. The CDR3 coding sequence is TGTGCCAGCAGTGCGGCTAGCGGGGGGGCCTGGACCGGGGAGCTGTTTTTT.

This chain uses TRBV7-8 with TRBJ1-1; D might be TRBD1 (5 bases). This CDR3 is built from 12 residues. Germline CDR1 and CDR2: SGHVS and FQNEAQ. CDR3 DNA: TGTGCAGGGGCCTACCCTAGCACTGAAGCTTTCTTT. Translated, it gives CAGAYPSTEAFF.

The rearrangement joins TRBV30 to TRBJ2-2; D is perhaps TRBD2 (6 bases). The CDR3 is made up of 13 amino acids. Trimming removed 4 bases at V and 9 bases at J, with 15 bases between. The germline V gene encodes CDR1 GTSNPN and CDR2 SVGIG (reference sequence). CDR3: CAWMTRGGRELFF. The CDR3 nucleotides read TGTGCCTGGATGACTAGGGGCGGTCGGGAGCTGTTTTTT.

This clone was seen only once. The chain joins TRBV29-1 to TRBJ2-1, with 9 nucleotides matching TRBD2. The CDR3 is made up of 14 amino acids. V trimming: 2 bases; J trimming: 7 bases; junction bases outside the gene matches: 6. Per germline, CDR1 SQVTM and CDR2 ANQGSEA. In DNA form, the CDR3 reads TGCAGCGTTGAACTAGCGGGGTTTAAAAATGAGCAGTTCTTC. Translating gives CSVELAGFKNEQFF.

The chain carries TRBV6-5 and TRBJ2-5; 7 bases fit TRBD1. The DNA end lines up better with TRBJ2-7; the J call may be wrong. Germline V CDR1 and CDR2: MNHEY, SVGAGI. CDR3 size: 14 residues. The CDR3 region has the DNA TGTGCCAGCAAACTGACAGGGCTCTCGTACGAGCAGTACTTC. This codes for CASKLTGLSYEQYF.

V is TRBV23-1 and J is TRBJ2-1; D is possibly TRBD2 (6 bases). TRBV23-1 is annotated as an ORF whose role is uncertain. The CDR3 loop spans 15 amino acids. Trimming took off 8 bases at V and 5 bases at J, with 19 bases between the two ends. CDR3 DNA: TGCGCCAGCGGGACTGGGAAGGTCGGGGACAATGAGCAGTTCTTC. It is translated as CASGTGKVGDNEQFF.

By sample fraction, this clone is medium-sized. J is TRBJ1-1 and V is TRBV19; D is ambiguous. The CDR3 length is 12 residues. The ends were cut back, 3 bases at V and 12 bases at J, with 14 bases in the middle. Germline V lookup: CDR1 LNHDA, CDR2 SQIVND (reference sequence). The CDR3 region has the DNA TGTGCCAGTAGTATGAGGGTGACTGCAACTTTCTTT. Its protein product is CASSMRVTATFF.

The chain carries TRBV7-3 and TRBJ1-2, with D tentatively TRBD1 (5 bases). CDR1 and CDR2 (germline): SGHTA, FQGTGA. This CDR3 is 15 amino acids long. The V and J ends lost 0 bases and 7 bases respectively, with 15 bases between them. The DNA of the CDR3 is TGTGCCAGCAGCTTAACGGGGGGGTCCGGGCTTGGCTACACCTTC. Its protein is CASSLTGGSGLGYTF.

CDR3: CASSLARGRSYEQYF. The CDR3 DNA sequence: TGTGCCAGCAGCTTAGCGAGGGGGCGCAGCTACGAGCAGTACTTC. The rearrangement links TRBV13 to TRBJ2-7; 7 nucleotides align to TRBD1. The CDR3 has 15 amino acids. V shed 1 base, J shed 3 bases, and the junction held 6 bases outside the gene matches. Germline V CDR1 and CDR2: PRHDT, FYEKMQ (reference sequence).

The V call is TRBV7-6, the J call TRBJ2-5, with D possibly TRBD1 on 6 matching bases. The better agreement between TRBJ2-7 and the DNA end casts doubt on the J call. Germline V gives CDR1 SGHVS, CDR2 FNYEAQ. The CDR3 has 14 amino acids. CDR3 amino acids: CASSLLRGSIEQYF. Written as DNA, the CDR3 is TGTGCCAGCAGCTTGTTGAGGGGGTCTATCGAGCAGTACTTC.

This chain joins TRBV5-1 and TRBJ1-3; D perhaps matches TRBD1 (5 bases). Germline values: CDR1 SGHRS, CDR2 YFSETQ. The CDR3 is 16 residues long. Trimming left V 2 bases short and J 3 bases short, with 15 bases between. As DNA, the CDR3 is TGCGCCAGCAGCTTATCGACAGTGCACGGTGGAAACACCATATATTTT. This gives the protein CASSLSTVHGGNTIYF.

The table lists this clone with a few counts. The chain links TRBV6-1 to TRBJ2-7; the match to TRBD2 covers 7 bases. The CDR3 contains 14 residues. CDR1 and CDR2 (germline): MNHNS, SASEGT. Trimming removed 6 bases from V and 3 bases from J; junction bases left unmatched: 8. CDR3 coding DNA: TGTGCCAGCAGCGGCCCGGGGGGTTTCTACGAGCAGTACTTC. Its protein product is CASSGPGGFYEQYF.

This clone has just one count. V gene TRBV7-3 combines with J gene TRBJ1-1; D perhaps matches TRBD1 (5 bases). Trimming removed 5 bases at V and 5 bases at J, with 12 bases between. Germline V gives CDR1 SGHTA, CDR2 FQGTGA. The CDR3 covers 13 residues. As DNA, the CDR3 is TGTGCCAGCAGCCGCATCGGGGGGACTGAAGCTTTCTTT. Its protein is CASSRIGGTEAFF.

The rearrangement links TRBV18 to TRBJ2-7; 11 nucleotides match TRBD1. The germline gives CDR1 KGHSH, CDR2 LQKENI. The CDR3 sequence is 15 residues long. The V segment lost 3 bases and the J segment 6 bases; nucleotides outside the gene matches: 7. CDR3 in amino acids: CASSPGTGGSGEQYF. For the CDR3, the DNA is TGTGCCAGCTCACCGGGGACAGGGGGTTCTGGCGAGCAGTACTTC.

This chain links TRBV6-6 with TRBJ2-1, with D unclear. Between the trimmed V and J ends, which lost 6 bases and 6 bases, there was a span of 9 bases. The CDR3 spans 12 residues. Germline values: CDR1 MNHNY, CDR2 SVGAGI (reference sequence). This chain's CDR3 is CASRVTINEQFF. The CDR3 DNA reads as TGTGCCAGCAGGGTGACAATCAATGAGCAGTTCTTC.

The rearrangement links TRBV29-1 to TRBJ1-1; D is unresolved. The ends were cut back, 4 bases at V and 0 bases at J, with 15 bases in the middle. This CDR3 is 15 amino acids long. CDR1 SQVTM and CDR2 ANQGSEA come from the germline V gene. Written as DNA, the CDR3 is TGCAGCGTTGGAGTAAGTGGCGGCATGAACACTGAAGCTTTCTTT. It translates to CSVGVSGGMNTEAFF.

This sequence joins TRBV29-1 and TRBJ2-1; a possible D gene is TRBD2 (6 bases). Germline CDR1 reads SQVTM; CDR2 reads ANQGSEA. The CDR3 consists of 15 residues. The ends were cut back, 6 bases at V and 4 bases at J, with 19 bases in the middle. The CDR3 protein is CSVLYLANPYNEQFF. DNA for the CDR3: TGCAGCGTCCTATACCTAGCGAATCCATACAATGAGCAGTTCTTC.

The V and J genes are TRBV27 and TRBJ2-5; 9 bases align to TRBD1. Losses at the gene ends were 5 bases for V and 4 bases for J; bases not matched to a gene: 5. The CDR3 is 14 amino acids. Per the germline V gene, CDR1 is MNHEY and CDR2 is SMNVEV (reference sequence). CDR3 coding DNA: TGTGCCAGCAGTCCCAACAGGGGGCGAGAGACCCAGTACTTC. It codes for CASSPNRGRETQYF.

J is TRBJ1-5 and V is TRBV5-1; TRBD1 might be the D (5 bases). The CDR3 contains 15 residues. Germline V gives CDR1 SGHRS, CDR2 YFSETQ. The ends were cut back, 0 bases at V and 4 bases at J, with 11 bases in the middle. Here the CDR3 reads CASSLGLRGNQPQHF. CDR3 nucleotides: TGCGCCAGCAGCTTGGGACTTCGGGGGAATCAGCCCCAGCATTTT. Filled out from reference TRBV5-1 and TRBJ1-5, the complete variable domain reads KAGVTQTPRYLIKTRGQQVTLSCSPISGHRSVSWYQQTPGQGLQFLFEYFSETQRNKGNFPGRFSGRQFSNSRSEMNVSTLELGDSALYLCASSLGLRGNQPQHFGDGTRLSIL.

The J gene is TRBJ1-5, the V gene TRBV28, with unresolved D. The CDR3 has 16 residues. Germline V gene data show CDR1 as MDHEN and CDR2 as SYDVKM. Trimming shortened V by 4 bases and J by 2 bases, and 15 bases separated the two germline ends. The CDR3 is CASSSPSSPGNQPQHF. Written as DNA, the CDR3 is TGTGCCAGCAGTTCCCCGTCCAGTCCTGGCAATCAGCCCCAGCATTTT. The full variable domain, in which reference TRBV28 and TRBJ1-5 provide the parts outside the CDR3, is DVKVTQSSRYLVKRTGEKVFLECVQDMDHENMFWYRQDPGLGLRLIYFSYDVKMKEKGDIPEGYSVSREKKERFSLILESASTNQTSMYLCASSSPSSPGNQPQHFGDGTRLSIL.

This clone was seen a few times. The DNA for the CDR3 is TGTGCCACCGTAGCGGGAGGGCCTCAAGAGACCCAGTACTTC. It yields the protein CATVAGGPQETQYF. The V call is TRBV28, the J call TRBJ2-5; 11 bases are shared with TRBD2. Germline V gene lookup returns CDR1 MDHEN and CDR2 SYDVKM. The CDR3 contains 14 residues. With 10 bases clipped from V and 2 bases from J, the junction kept 6 bases outside the gene matches.

This clone was counted between two and nine times. The chain joins TRBV5-6 to TRBJ2-1, with 10 nucleotides matching TRBD2. CDR1 is SGHDT and CDR2 is YYEEEE in the germline V gene. After removal of 4 bases from V and 4 bases from J, the junction contained 8 bases not matched to a gene. The CDR3 consists of 16 residues. The CDR3 coding sequence is TGTGCCAGCAGCAAGGAGCGGGGGGGGGATTACAATGAGCAGTTCTTC. Translating gives CASSKERGGDYNEQFF.

This clone showed up just a few times. The genes are TRBV7-8 and TRBJ2-5, with 8 bases that match TRBD1. Germline CDR1 reads SGHVS; CDR2 reads FQNEAQ. The trim removed 4 bases at V and 5 bases at J, leaving 3 bases unmatched. The CDR3 covers 13 residues. This CDR3 is CASSSGQDETQYF. CDR3 bases: TGTGCCAGCAGCTCGGGACAGGACGAGACCCAGTACTTC.